The present T cell receptor (beta chain) was sequenced within a study of blood T cell repertoires in COVID-19. Study as a whole: Samples came from the United States, Italy and Spain, spanning acute and convalescent COVID-19. The cDNA or gDNA used as material had been derived from T cells, B-cell-depleted T cells, or PBMCs.

In the authors' workflow: Counts of nucleated cells, estimated from reference gene primer amplification, were obtained. The assay was immunoSEQ multiplex PCR, and TCRdb's table has in-frame clones only and misses some. V and J calls and clone size are given by that table; D and trimming were obtained from the DNA. The sample has about 270,000 clones, 88% seen once. The CDR3 consists of 14 residues. Per the germline V gene, CDR1 is GTSNPN and CDR2 is SVGIG (reference sequence). V trimming: 4 bases; J trimming: 2 bases; junction bases outside the gene matches: 3. The TCR comes from a woman in her 50s who had recovered from COVID-19. Specimen: PBMCs or T cells enriched from blood (not recorded which). The chain recombines TRBV30 with TRBJ2-1, with 9 nucleotides matching TRBD2. The CDR3 is CAWTSGMAYNEQFF. The CDR3 nucleotides are TGTGCCTGGACTAGCGGGATGGCCTACAATGAGCAGTTCTTC.